This TCR beta chain came from a study of response to subunit inactivated influenza vaccine. TCRdb processed the RT-PCR reads anew with MiXCR; each CDR3 protein has one entry. The data hold 170,000 or so distinct CDR3 sequences, with over 8.5% observed a single time. Germline lookup yields CDR1 SGHVS and CDR2 FQNEAQ. The CDR3 runs to 13 residues. V lost 5 bases to trimming and J lost 5 bases, with 13 bases between them. Regarding the study as a whole: The authors proposed limited new T cell recruitment per seasonal influenza vaccination.

In this sample, this clonotype turned up a few times. Antigen specificity is unknown. This sequence originates from a man aged 50-75 years who received an inactivated influenza vaccine. V is TRBV7-8 and J is TRBJ2-7, with D perhaps TRBD2 (6 bases). The sequences come from CD8+ T cells sorted from PBMCs, collected 23 months after vaccination. Here the CDR3 reads CASSLGGGDEQYF. DNA of the CDR3: TGTGCCAGCAGCCTGGGAGGAGGGGACGAGCAGTACTTC.